Below, 12 T cell receptor beta chains from the same sample are listed, as sequenced in a study of control samples from healthy donors and cancer patients. Measured with immunoSEQ multiplex PCR; TCRdb has only the in-frame clones, and not every one. The sample contains fewer than 200,000 clones, around 95% of which appear only once. Sequencing was performed on blood. These receptors all come from a woman aged 60-75 years in good health.

The chain combines TRBV12-5 with TRBJ1-5, with 9 bases aligning to TRBD1. CDR3 length equals 16 residues. V lost 3 bases and J lost 5; bases outside the gene matches: 8. CDR1 and CDR2 (germline): LGHNT, FRNRAP. For the CDR3, the DNA is TGTGCTAGTGGTTTACCGACAGGGGGGACATATCAGCCCCAGCATTTT. The encoded protein is CASGLPTGGTYQPQHF. Drawing the rest from reference TRBV12-5 and TRBJ1-5, the complete variable domain is DARVTQTPRHKVTEMGQEVTMRCQPILGHNTVFWYRQTMMQGLELLAYFRNRAPLDDSGMPKDRFSAEMPDATLATLKIQPSEPRDSAVYFCASGLPTGGTYQPQHFGDGTRLSIL.

The rearrangement uses TRBV19 and TRBJ2-7; perhaps TRBD2 as D (6 bases). Looked up from germline, CDR1 is LNHDA and CDR2 is SQIVND (reference sequence). This CDR3 spans 14 amino acids. V was shortened by 6 bases and J by 0 bases, with 12 bases between the two germline ends. This chain's CDR3 is CASSGRRSSYEQYF. CDR3 sequence (DNA): TGTGCCAGTAGCGGGAGACGTAGCTCCTACGAGCAGTACTTC.

The chain recombines TRBV2 with TRBJ2-2, with D hard to call. V lost 6 bases to trimming and J lost 7 bases, with 9 bases between them. Per the germline V gene, CDR1 is SNHLY and CDR2 is FYNNEI. This CDR3 region has 12 residues. CDR3 in amino acids: CASRPNSGELFF. The CDR3 bases are TGTGCCAGCAGGCCTAATAGCGGGGAGCTGTTTTTT. Full variable domain (remainder filled in from reference TRBV2 and TRBJ2-2): EPEVTQTPSHQVTQMGQEVILRCVPISNHLYFYWYRQILGQKVEFLVSFYNNEISEKSEIFDDQFSVERPDGSNFTLKIRSTKLEDSAMYFCASRPNSGELFFGEGSRLTVL.

This sequence joins TRBV6-5 and TRBJ1-4; D gene unclear. CDR3 length equals 16 residues. The germline V and J ends were trimmed by 4 bases and 3 bases, with 15 bases remaining between them. Germline V gene lookup returns CDR1 MNHEY and CDR2 SVGAGI. In DNA form, the CDR3 reads TGTGCCAGCAGTTTCCGCGGGGAGGACCCTAATGAAAAACTGTTTTTT. Protein: CASSFRGEDPNEKLFF.

To note about this clone: Other nucleotide sequences from this sample produce the same CDR3. The rearrangement uses TRBV9 and TRBJ1-3, with 7 bases matching TRBD1. Germline trimming cut 2 bases from V and 0 bases from J; bases unmatched to any gene: 8. In germline, CDR1 is SGDLS, CDR2 YYNGEE. The CDR3 is 17 amino acids. CDR3 nucleotide sequence: TGTGCCAGCAGCGTGGAGACAGGGCCGAGCTCTGGAAACACCATATATTTT. This encodes CASSVETGPSSGNTIYF.

The chain uses TRBV14 and TRBJ2-5; D is uncertain. Looked up from germline, CDR1 is SGHDN and CDR2 is FVKESK. CDR3 length: 16 amino acids. V was clipped by 2 bases and J by 1 base, with 14 bases between them. The CDR3 sequence is CASSQTPFWGQETQYF. The CDR3 coding sequence is TGTGCCAGCAGCCAAACGCCTTTCTGGGGCCAAGAGACCCAGTACTTC.

The CDR3 protein is CASSRTSGGVGEQFF. For the CDR3, the DNA is TGTGCCAGCAGCCGAACTAGCGGGGGGGTTGGTGAGCAGTTCTTC. V is TRBV5-4 and J is TRBJ2-1, with 13 positions matching TRBD2. The CDR3 runs 15 residues. J was trimmed by 9 bases and V by 4 bases; bases with no gene match: 7. Germline-derived CDR1 and CDR2 are SGHNT and YYREEE (reference sequence).

This clone occurred once. This chain links TRBV27 with TRBJ1-1; D might be TRBD1 (6 bases). Trimming took off 3 bases at V and 4 bases at J, with 9 bases between the two ends. Germline V gives CDR1 MNHEY, CDR2 SMNVEV (reference sequence). There are 13 residues in the CDR3. CDR3 in DNA: TGTGCCAGCAGTTTTAACAGGGCCACTGAAGCTTTCTTT. As protein: CASSFNRATEAFF.

As to this clone: Sequence at one end of the junction differs from germline and may be a read error. The V call is TRBV6-4, the J call TRBJ2-3, with 9 bases lining up with TRBD2. CDR1 and CDR2 from the germline V gene are MRHNA and SNTAGT. CDR3 size: 14 residues. This chain's CDR3 is CASSELAGAALSNF. The CDR3, as DNA: TGTGCCAGCAGTGAATTAGCGGGGGCCGCCCTTTCCAATTTT.

The CDR3 spells CASSSGTSYNEQFF. For the CDR3, the DNA is TGTGCCAGCAGCTCCGGGACCTCCTACAATGAGCAGTTCTTC. This chain links TRBV9 with TRBJ2-1; tentatively, D is TRBD1 or TRBD2 (5 bases each). CDR3 length equals 14 residues. Germline loops: CDR1 SGDLS, CDR2 YYNGEE. Deletions cut 4 bases from V and 0 bases from J, with 8 bases between.

V and J are TRBV27 and TRBJ1-5; 8 bases map to TRBD1. V gave up 6 bases and J gave up 9 bases; unmatched junction bases: 16. CDR3 size: 16 residues. The germline V gene encodes CDR1 MNHEY and CDR2 SMNVEV (reference sequence). The CDR3 DNA reads TGTGCCAGCAGCCGAGAGGGCCGGCAGGGGGCGATGCCCCAGCATTTT. Translated, it gives CASSREGRQGAMPQHF.

The J gene is TRBJ1-6, the V gene TRBV12-3 or TRBV12-4; no definite D call. Trimming removed 6 bases from V and 6 bases from J, with 9 bases in between. The CDR3 spans 13 residues. The CDR3 sequence: CASSPGGNSPLHF. The CDR3 DNA sequence: TGTGCCAGCAGCCCCGGTGGTAATTCACCCCTCCACTTT.